Presented here are 13 T cell receptor beta chains from one specimen sequenced in a study of T cell repertoires in cytomegalovirus infection (dated by TCRdb to about 2019). TCRdb lists the instrument as Illumina HiSeq 1500. Using fastp at Q25 and MiXCR, TCRdb reprocessed the public reads and kept productive beta chains. Entries are consolidated by CDR3 protein sequence, retaining the most common genes and DNA. This sample has approximately 76,000 distinct CDR3 sequences in its table, and around 3.5% of those were observed once. The ten top clones hold under 6% of the sample. The sequencing sample was made of PBMCs. Source of these receptors: a human donor in good health (CMV status not recorded). Some clones in this sample may be carry-over from other donors' samples.

This clonotype was seen repeatedly, ten times or more. The J gene is TRBJ1-1, the V gene TRBV7-2, with 8 bases identical to TRBD1. The CDR3 length is 15 residues. Unmatched junction bases numbered 9, after V lost 4 bases and J lost 5 bases. Germline-derived CDR1 and CDR2 are SGHTA and FQGNSA. This CDR3 is CASSSRTGFVTEAFF. The CDR3 coding sequence is TGTGCCAGCAGCTCGAGGACAGGGTTTGTTACTGAAGCTTTCTTT.

This clonotype was seen ten or more times. The rearrangement links TRBV19 to TRBJ1-2; 12 bases are shared with TRBD1. The trim removed 5 bases at V and 3 bases at J, leaving 10 bases unmatched. Germline CDR1 LNHDA, CDR2 SQIVND (reference sequence). CDR3 length: 17 residues. The CDR3 nucleotides read TGTGCCAGTAGTCTGGACGCCGGGACAGGGGGCTACTATGGCTACACCTTC. This encodes CASSLDAGTGGYYGYTF.

This clonotype has at least ten counts. V usage is TRBV12-3 or TRBV12-4 and J usage is TRBJ1-5; TRBD1 is a possible D gene (5 bases). The CDR3 consists of 15 residues. The V end lost 7 bases, the J end lost 6 bases, and 19 bases lay between the germline ends. The CDR3 bases are TGTGCCAGCAAATCCACCGGGGGGTTGGGTCAGCCCCAGCATTTT. Translation: CASKSTGGLGQPQHF.

This clonotype showed up many times. This rearrangement joins TRBV28 to TRBJ1-2; 8 nucleotides agree with TRBD1. Germline CDR1 reads MDHEN; CDR2 reads SYDVKM. Trimming at V came to 2 bases and at J to 9 bases, leaving 11 bases not matched to a gene. This CDR3 spans 15 amino acids. The CDR3 protein is CASSLRVDGTGRYTF. CDR3 nucleotide sequence: TGTGCCAGCAGTTTAAGAGTAGACGGGACAGGTCGCTACACCTTC.

Many counts were recorded for this clonotype. J is TRBJ2-1 and V is TRBV7-9; D is ambiguous. CDR3 length: 15 amino acids. Per the germline V gene, CDR1 is SEHNR and CDR2 is FQNEAQ (reference sequence). The V end was cut by 3 bases, the J end by 8 bases, with 17 bases between. In DNA, the CDR3 is TGTGCCAGCAGCTTTTTTGGTACGGCCGGCGATGAGCAGTTCTTC. It encodes CASSFFGTAGDEQFF.

This clonotype was counted many times. The genes are TRBV28 and TRBJ2-3; D ambiguous. V was clipped by 7 bases and J by 4 bases, with 9 bases between them. From germline, CDR1 is MDHEN and CDR2 SYDVKM. The CDR3 is 12 amino acids. The CDR3 reads CASMVVADTQYF. In DNA form, the CDR3 reads TGTGCCAGCATGGTAGTGGCAGATACGCAGTATTTT.

V and J are TRBV12-3 or TRBV12-4 and TRBJ1-1, with D tentatively TRBD1 (5 bases). V dropped 4 bases and J dropped 0 bases, with 18 bases sitting between them. The CDR3 is 17 amino acids. The CDR3 region has the DNA TGTGCCAGCAGTTCCTCGACAGCAAGCACGATGAACACTGAAGCTTTCTTT. Amino acid sequence: CASSSSTASTMNTEAFF.

The J gene is TRBJ1-5, the V gene TRBV6-5; D unclear. This CDR3 is 14 amino acids long. The germline V and J ends were trimmed by 0 bases and 4 bases, with 7 bases remaining between them. Germline lookup yields CDR1 MNHEY and CDR2 SVGAGI. CDR3 nucleotide sequence: TGTGCCAGCAGTTACTCGATTCGGAATCAGCCCCAGCATTTT. This encodes CASSYSIRNQPQHF.

This clonotype was observed at least ten times. The V gene is TRBV29-1, the J gene TRBJ1-1, with a tentative D call TRBD1 (5 bases). Germline CDR1 reads SQVTM; CDR2 reads ANQGSEA. The CDR3 loop spans 14 amino acids. The V and J ends lost 6 bases and 1 base respectively, with 15 bases between them. CDR3 protein: CSVDTTGANTEAFF. CDR3 DNA sequence: TGCAGCGTAGACACTACAGGAGCGAACACTGAAGCTTTCTTT.

Ten or more counts support this clonotype. The chain joins TRBV20-1 to TRBJ1-1; 7 bases fit TRBD1. The CDR3 extends over 14 amino acids. In germline, CDR1 is DFQATT, CDR2 SNEGSKA (reference sequence). Unmatched junction bases numbered 11, after V lost 6 bases and J lost 4 bases. The DNA of the CDR3 is TGCAGTGCCCAACGAGGGGGCGAGGGCACTGAAGCTTTCTTT. Translated, it gives CSAQRGGEGTEAFF.

This clonotype was seen ten or more times. The chain carries TRBV7-2 and TRBJ1-6, with D hard to call. Trimming removed 1 base from V and 7 bases from J, with 8 bases in between. Germline V gene lookup returns CDR1 SGHTA and CDR2 FQGNSA. The CDR3 covers 14 residues. CDR3 in amino acids: CASSLGWLNSPLHF. CDR3 in DNA: TGTGCCAGCAGCTTAGGCTGGCTGAATTCACCCCTCCACTTT. The variable domain in full, completed from reference TRBV7-2 and TRBJ1-6, reads GAGVSQSPSNKVTEKGKDVELRCDPISGHTALYWYRQSLGQGLEFLIYFQGNSAPDKSGLPSDRFSAERTGGSVSTLTIQRTQQEDSAVYLCASSLGWLNSPLHFGNGTRLTVT.

This clonotype was recorded many times. The rearrangement joins TRBV27 to TRBJ1-1; a weak D match, TRBD1 (5 bases). V was shortened by 4 bases and J by 1 base, with 10 bases between the two germline ends. This CDR3 has 14 amino acids. Germline CDR1 is MNHEY and CDR2 is SMNVEV (reference sequence). The CDR3 DNA sequence: TGTGCCAGCAGTTCTCAGGGTACGAACACTGAAGCTTTCTTT. Translation: CASSSQGTNTEAFF.

This clonotype showed up many times. CDR3 residues: CASSYNKGTRAFF. CDR3 nucleotide sequence: TGTGCCAGCAGTTACAATAAGGGAACCCGGGCTTTCTTT. The chain is built from TRBV6-2 or TRBV6-3 and TRBJ1-1, with D uncertain. With 2 bases removed from V and 11 bases from J, the gap between germline ends came to 15 bases. Germline V lookup: CDR1 MNHEY, CDR2 SVGEGT. CDR3 length equals 13 residues.